This T cell receptor (beta chain) was documented in a study of cytomegalovirus exposure and HLA in healthy donors. Findings and caveats of the study: TCR beta chains numbering approximately 150 were designated cytomegalovirus-associated. Being indistinguishable, some V segments were excluded, TRBV6-2 and TRBV6-3 among them. Reports credit the classifier with highly specific, highly sensitive diagnosis of cytomegalovirus status. Analyzed later, most CMV-associated TCR beta chains appeared HLA-restricted.

This PCR relied on a set of 60 Vbeta primers and 13 Jbeta primers. Sequencing used immunoSEQ multiplex PCR; TCRdb keeps in-frame clones, though not all of them. This sample has about 110,000 clones; around 81% occur once, and the top ten carry less than 2.5%. The CDR3 has 15 residues. Per germline, CDR1 SGHRS and CDR2 YFSETQ. The V segment lost 1 base and the J segment 5 bases; nucleotides outside the gene matches: 8. As to this clone: Antigen specificity is unknown.

The chain links TRBV5-1 to TRBJ2-5, with 7 bases matching TRBD2. Sequencing used PBMCs. The receptor comes from a woman aged 25 to 45 in good health and CMV-seronegative. The CDR3 here is CASSLMAGEGETQYF. CDR3 in DNA: TGCGCCAGCAGCTTGATGGCGGGAGAGGGGGAGACCCAGTACTTC.